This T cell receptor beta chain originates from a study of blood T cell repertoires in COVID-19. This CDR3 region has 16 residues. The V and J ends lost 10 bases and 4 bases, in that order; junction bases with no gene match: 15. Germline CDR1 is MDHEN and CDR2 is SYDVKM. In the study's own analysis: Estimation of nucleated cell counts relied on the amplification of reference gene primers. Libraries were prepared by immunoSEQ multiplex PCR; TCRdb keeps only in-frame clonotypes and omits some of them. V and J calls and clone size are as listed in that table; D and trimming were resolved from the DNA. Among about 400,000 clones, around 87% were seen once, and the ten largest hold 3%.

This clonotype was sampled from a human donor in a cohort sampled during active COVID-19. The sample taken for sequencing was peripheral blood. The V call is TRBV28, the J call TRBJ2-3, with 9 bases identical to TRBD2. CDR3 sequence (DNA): TGTGCCATACAGAGCGGGGGGCCTCGGCGAGCAGATACGCAGTATTTT. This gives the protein CAIQSGGPRRADTQYF. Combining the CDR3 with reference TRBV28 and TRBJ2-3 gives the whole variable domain DVKVTQSSRYLVKRTGEKVFLECVQDMDHENMFWYRQDPGLGLRLIYFSYDVKMKEKGDIPEGYSVSREKKERFSLILESASTNQTSMYLCAIQSGGPRRADTQYFGPGTRLTVL.